The rows below give T cell receptor beta chains drawn from one sample of a study of T cells in Graves' hyperthyroidism and ophthalmopathy. TCRdb itself ran the multiplex PCR reads through MiXCR, one entry per CDR3 protein. The data show 300,000 to 500,000 distinct CDR3 sequences, just under 15% seen once. Sequences were obtained from blood. These TCRs come from a woman aged 25 to 39 with Graves' hyperthyroidism. Each CDR3 is given with its conserved first and last residue. Each record gives: J gene, V gene, D gene, CDR3 length, clone size, CDR3 DNA, CDR3 protein. D genes are given only for firm matches. Some rows have no size entry. The others give once, few or many, or a class for an expanded clone.

TRBJ2-7 TRBV9 TRBD2 15 - TGTGCCAGCAGCGAGGCCCCGGGACTAGCCTACGAGCAGTACTTC CASSEAPGLAYEQYF
TRBJ1-1 TRBV12-3/TRBV12-4 - 13 many TGTGCCAGCAGTCCGGACAGACAAAATGAAGCTTTCTTT CASSPDRQNEAFF
TRBJ2-7 TRBV12-3/TRBV12-4 TRBD2 15 many TGTGCCAGCAGCTACGGACTAGCGGGCTCCTACGAGCAGTACTTC CASSYGLAGSYEQYF
TRBJ2-1 TRBV24-1 TRBD1 16 many TGTGCCACCAGTGATCCCGGGACAGGATACTACAATGAGCAGTTCTTC CATSDPGTGYYNEQFF
TRBJ1-4 TRBV13 - 15 - TGTGCCAGCAGCTTAGATCCAGGGGTTAATGAAAAACTGTTTTTT CASSLDPGVNEKLFF
TRBJ2-3 TRBV12-3/TRBV12-4 TRBD1 16 many TGTGCCAGCAGTGAAGGACCAGGGGGCAGCACAGATACGCAGTATTTT CASSEGPGGSTDTQYF
TRBJ1-1 TRBV20-1 - 14 many TGCAGTGCTAGTCTGCCAGGGGCGGGCACTGAAGCTTTCTTT CSASLPGAGTEAFF
TRBJ2-1 TRBV3-1 TRBD2 17 few TGTGCCAGCAGCAAGGACCCGGGACTAGTAGGGTACAATGAGCAGTTCTTC CASSKDPGLVGYNEQFF
TRBJ2-3 TRBV20-1 - 14 many TGCAGTGCTAGAGCCGGGAGCAGTTTAGATACGCAGTATTTT CSARAGSSLDTQYF
TRBJ1-4 TRBV2 - 16 many TGTGCCAGCAGTGAGATGGGATCCGGGACTAATGAAAAACTGTTTTTT CASSEMGSGTNEKLFF
TRBJ2-2 TRBV12-3/TRBV12-4 - 16 few TGTGCCAGCAGTGGTTGGGGGGGGCACTTACCCGGGGAGCTGTTTTTT CASSGWGGHLPGELFF
TRBJ1-2 TRBV27 - 15 - TGTGCCAGCAGTTTATCGGCACAGGGTTACTATGGCTACACCTTC CASSLSAQGYYGYTF
TRBJ1-1 TRBV5-1 - 14 many TGCGCCAGCAGCGGGGGACTTATGAACACTGAAGCTTTCTTT CASSGGLMNTEAFF
TRBJ1-5 TRBV20-1 - 13 many TGCAGTGCTAGAGATGGGGGAGATCAGCCCCAGCATTTT CSARDGGDQPQHF
TRBJ1-2 TRBV7-9 - 14 - TGTGCCAGCAGCTCAAGTGGGCTTTACTATGGCTACACCTTC CASSSSGLYYGYTF
TRBJ1-2 TRBV28 - 16 few TGTGCCAGCAGTCCCTCGGGAGAGAAGAGTAACTATGGCTACACCTTC CASSPSGEKSNYGYTF
TRBJ1-3 TRBV29-1 - 10 few TGCAGCGTTGGGGAAAACACCATATATTTT CSVGENTIYF
TRBJ2-1 TRBV5-1 - 13 - TGCGCCAGCAGGGAACTTTCTACGCATGAGCAGTTCTTC CASRELSTHEQFF
TRBJ2-2 TRBV19 - 16 - TGTGCCAGTAAAACTCTCGGGCGGTCGAACACCGGGGAGCTGTTTTTT CASKTLGRSNTGELFF
TRBJ1-1 TRBV28 - 13 many TGTGCCAGCTTCGGGGGGGGGGGCACTGAAGCTTTCTTT CASFGGGGTEAFF
TRBJ2-2 TRBV7-9 TRBD2 18 few TGTGCCAGCAGCCTCTCCGGGACTAGCGGGAGGATGACCGGGGAGCTGTTTTTT CASSLSGTSGRMTGELFF
TRBJ2-3 TRBV12-5 - 11 few TGTGCTAGTGGTTTGGGACCTACGCAGTATTTT CASGLGPTQYF
TRBJ1-3 TRBV28 - 14 many TGTGCCAGCAGTTTACTTGACCCTGGAAACACCATATATTTT CASSLLDPGNTIYF
TRBJ2-1 TRBV28 - 18 many TGTGCCAGCAGTTCCCCCGTAAGGGCGGTGAGCTCCTACAATGAGCAGTTCTTC CASSSPVRAVSSYNEQFF
TRBJ2-2 TRBV14 - 17 - TGTGCCAGCAGCCGAATAAACATGGCACCCAACACCGGGGAGCTGTTTTTT CASSRINMAPNTGELFF
TRBJ2-1 TRBV6-5 TRBD2 16 - TGTGCCAGCAGTTACTCCAAACGCGGGAGTCGGAATGAGCAGTTCTTC CASSYSKRGSRNEQFF
TRBJ2-1 TRBV7-9 TRBD2 15 many TGTGCCAGCAGCTTAAGCCTAGCGGGATACAATGAGCAGTTCTTC CASSLSLAGYNEQFF
TRBJ2-7 TRBV12-3/TRBV12-4 - 11 few TGTGCCAGCTCCTTCGCTGACGAGCAGTACTTC CASSFADEQYF
TRBJ2-4 TRBV6-2/TRBV6-3 - 16 - TGTGCCAGCAGTGGGCTAGACGCCGTAGCCAAAAACATTCAGTACTTC CASSGLDAVAKNIQYF
TRBJ1-2 TRBV3-1 - 12 many TGTGCCAGCAGCCAAGGTGTGTATGGCTACACCTTC CASSQGVYGYTF
TRBJ2-1 TRBV3-1 - 15 - TGTGCCAGCAGCCAAGAGCGGGCCCAGGGTGGTGAGCAGTTCTTC CASSQERAQGGEQFF
TRBJ1-3 TRBV28 TRBD1 20 few TGTGCCAGCAGTAACTTTACGTTACGGGACAGGGGGCGCTTCGGAAACACCATATATTTT CASSNFTLRDRGRFGNTIYF
TRBJ2-7 TRBV28 - 14 many TGTGCCAGCAGTTTAGATCCTAGCCGCTACGAGCAGTACTTC CASSLDPSRYEQYF
TRBJ2-1 TRBV12-3/TRBV12-4 - 12 many TGTGCCAGCAGCGTGGTCAGGAATGAGCAGTTCTTC CASSVVRNEQFF
TRBJ2-7 TRBV9 - 14 few TGTGCCAGCAGCGTAGATCGTACCCCCATCGAGCAGTACTTC CASSVDRTPIEQYF
TRBJ2-7 TRBV7-2 TRBD2 15 - TGTGCCAGCAGCCAGACTAGCGGGAACTCCTACGAGCAGTACTTC CASSQTSGNSYEQYF
TRBJ1-2 TRBV28 TRBD1 12 - TGTGCCAGCCGACAGGGGCAGGGCGGCTACACCTTC CASRQGQGGYTF
TRBJ1-1 TRBV12-3/TRBV12-4 - 14 many TGTGCCAGCAGTTTTGCCCTACTGGGCACTGAAGCTTTCTTT CASSFALLGTEAFF
TRBJ2-3 TRBV20-1 - 15 - TGCAGTGCTAGAGTAGTCAGGGGGGGTACAGATACGCAGTATTTT CSARVVRGGTDTQYF
TRBJ2-7 TRBV28 TRBD1 15 many TGTGCCAGCAGTCTATGGGGGACAGGGTCCTACGAGCAGTACTTC CASSLWGTGSYEQYF
TRBJ2-1 TRBV6-2/TRBV6-3 TRBD2 15 - TGTGCCAGCAGAGCCGGGACTATCATCTACAATGAGCAGTTCTTC CASRAGTIIYNEQFF
TRBJ2-1 TRBV27 - 15 many TGTGCCAGCAGTTTAGTCGGGAATACCTACAATGAGCAGTTCTTC CASSLVGNTYNEQFF
TRBJ1-2 TRBV27 TRBD1 16 - TGTGCCAGCAGGGGAATGGGACAGGGTAATGTCTATGGCTACACCTTC CASRGMGQGNVYGYTF
TRBJ1-5 TRBV18 - 17 many TGTGCCAGCTCACCACCGCGTACAGGGAGTAGCAATCAGCCCCAGCATTTT CASSPPRTGSSNQPQHF
TRBJ2-2 TRBV3-1 TRBD2 16 many TGTGCCAGCAGCCCACTAGCGGGAGGAGGCACCGGGGAGCTGTTTTTT CASSPLAGGGTGELFF
TRBJ2-4 TRBV5-4 - 15 - TGTGCCAGCAGCACGGGACAACTAGCCAAAAACATTCAGTACTTC CASSTGQLAKNIQYF
TRBJ2-7 TRBV9 TRBD2 15 - TGTGCCAGCAGCGTAGAGGCTAGCGGACTCTACGAGCAGTACTTC CASSVEASGLYEQYF
TRBJ2-7 TRBV7-9 - 15 few TGTGCCAGCAGCTCCAAACCGGGACCACCATACGAGCAGTACTTC CASSSKPGPPYEQYF
TRBJ1-6 TRBV2 - 17 - TGTGCCAGCAGTTCGACAGGACGCAGCTCCTATAATTCACCCCTCCACTTT CASSSTGRSSYNSPLHF
TRBJ2-5 TRBV30 TRBD2 16 many TGTGCCTGCCAGACTAGCGGGAGATCGAGGGAAGAGACCCAGTACTTC CACQTSGRSREETQYF